These 32 T cell receptor beta chains originate from one sample sequenced in a study of liver allograft versus peripheral blood T cells. Study information: Recipients' peripheral blood supplied the T cell receptor repertoires against which those in transplanted livers were compared.

A single record per CDR3 protein comes from TCRdb applying MiXCR to the reads. The data show 3,000 to 4,500 distinct CDR3 sequences, roughly 16% seen once. The receptors here all came from a human patient who had a liver transplant. Some T cells may have originated in the graft donor.

By share, this clonotype ranks as medium-sized (0.01 to 0.1%). This chain uses TRBV6-2 or TRBV6-3 with TRBJ2-7; the D is unclear. Germline assignment: CDR1 MNHEY and CDR2 SVGEGT. The CDR3 length is 11 residues. Between the trimmed V and J ends, which lost 2 bases and 5 bases, there was a span of 4 bases. This CDR3 is CASSYAHEQYV. CDR3 sequence (DNA): TGTGCCAGCAGTTACGCCCACGAGCAGTACGTC.

This clonotype appeared a few times. J is TRBJ1-1 and V is TRBV5-5, with D tentatively TRBD1 (5 bases). V lost 4 bases, J lost 4 bases, and 17 bases lay in between. This CDR3 is 15 amino acids long. Germline CDR1 SGHKS, CDR2 YYEKEE (reference sequence). The CDR3, as DNA: TGTGCCAGCAGCCCTGGCAGGGTGGCTCGCACTGAAGCTTTCTTT. Protein product: CASSPGRVARTEAFF.

This clonotype is deemed medium-sized (0.01 to 0.1%). The rearrangement joins TRBV24-1 to TRBJ2-3, with D unresolved. Germline CDR1 is KGHDR and CDR2 is SFDVKD. This CDR3 region has 17 residues. The V and J ends lost 3 bases and 0 bases respectively, with 15 bases between them. This CDR3 is CATSDPLGPRSTDTQYF. CDR3 DNA: TGTGCCACCAGTGATCCCTTAGGCCCAAGAAGCACAGATACGCAGTATTTT.

This clonotype showed up just a few times. V gene TRBV20-1 combines with J gene TRBJ2-5, with D unresolved. The CDR3 has 16 residues. V lost 6 bases to trimming and J lost 2 bases, with 22 bases between them. Looked up from germline, CDR1 is DFQATT and CDR2 is SNEGSKA (reference sequence). The CDR3, as DNA: TGCAGTGCGGGCGGACCGACGGCCCGAAGACAAGAGACCCAGTACTTC. Protein sequence: CSAGGPTARRQETQYF.

This clonotype came up a few times. This chain uses TRBV27 with TRBJ2-1, with TRBD1 matching 7 bases. Losses at the gene ends were 5 bases for V and 12 bases for J; bases not matched to a gene: 16. The CDR3 covers 15 residues. The germline V gene encodes CDR1 MNHEY and CDR2 SMNVEV (reference sequence). For the CDR3, the DNA is TGTGCCAGCAGTCCGAGGTCCGGGACAGCCCAAGGGCAGTTCTTC. It codes for CASSPRSGTAQGQFF.

This clonotype is termed medium-sized. The V call is TRBV19, the J call TRBJ1-2, with 7 bases aligning to TRBD1. Losses at the gene ends were 4 bases for V and 6 bases for J; bases not matched to a gene: 8. Germline V gene sequence: CDR1 LNHDA, CDR2 SQIVND (reference sequence). This CDR3 is 14 amino acids long. The CDR3 protein is CASSTSRGKDGYTF. CDR3 bases: TGTGCCAGTAGTACCTCCAGGGGGAAGGATGGCTACACCTTC.

The V call is TRBV10-3, the J call TRBJ1-5; no definite D call. Looked up from germline, CDR1 is ENHRY and CDR2 is SYGVKD. Trimming took 10 bases from V and 0 from J, leaving 13 bases between them. The CDR3 runs to 14 residues. The CDR3 sequence is CASSLQLSNQPQHF. The CDR3 DNA follows: TGTGCCAGCAGCCTACAGCTTAGCAATCAGCCCCAGCATTTT.

This clonotype is medium-sized. The chain recombines TRBV7-2 with TRBJ1-2, with a tentative D call TRBD1 (5 bases). Trimming shortened V by 6 bases and J by 0 bases, and 14 bases separated the two germline ends. The germline V gene encodes CDR1 SGHTA and CDR2 FQGNSA. This CDR3 has 15 residues. CDR3 bases: TGTGCCAGCAGTCCCCGGGGGAACCCTAACTATGGCTACACCTTC. It specifies CASSPRGNPNYGYTF.

In this sample, this clonotype turned up a few times. The chain recombines TRBV5-6 with TRBJ2-3; 13 bases are shared with TRBD2. From germline, CDR1 is SGHDT and CDR2 YYEEEE. This CDR3 has 14 residues. The V and J ends lost 6 bases and 5 bases, in that order; junction bases with no gene match: 3. The CDR3 loop reads CASTLAGGRDTQYF. DNA for the CDR3: TGTGCCAGCACACTAGCGGGAGGGCGAGATACGCAGTATTTT.

The table lists this clonotype with a few counts. This chain links TRBV18 with TRBJ1-3; 9 bases match TRBD1. The CDR3 contains 14 residues. The V gene's germline CDR1 is KGHSH and CDR2 LQKENI. Trimming at V came to 3 bases and at J to 3 bases, leaving 0 bases not matched to a gene. In nucleotides, the CDR3 is TGTGCCAGCTCACCGGACAGGGGTGGAAACACCATATATTTT. The encoded protein is CASSPDRGGNTIYF.

This clonotype is categorized as medium-sized. The genes are TRBV29-1 and TRBJ1-1; D is perhaps TRBD1 (6 bases). This CDR3 comprises 11 residues. Per the germline V gene, CDR1 is SQVTM and CDR2 is ANQGSEA. With 7 bases removed from V and 4 bases from J, the gap between germline ends came to 10 bases. CDR3 region: CSGGGFTEAFF. DNA of the CDR3: TGCAGCGGAGGGGGGTTCACTGAAGCTTTCTTT.

By sample fraction, this clonotype is large. V gene TRBV18 combines with J gene TRBJ2-7, with D tentatively TRBD1 (6 bases). Germline V gene sequence: CDR1 KGHSH, CDR2 LQKENI. The CDR3 covers 13 residues. V was shortened by 2 bases and J by 1 base, with 6 bases between the two germline ends. CDR3 bases: TGTGCCAGCTCACCAGGACAGTCCTACGAGCAGTACTTC. Protein: CASSPGQSYEQYF.

Sample share makes this clonotype medium-sized. CDR3 sequence (DNA): TGTGCCAGCAGTCCACAACAGGGTTTTCCGGCTAATGAAAAACTGTTTTTT. This gives the protein CASSPQQGFPANEKLFF. The chain carries TRBV6-2 or TRBV6-3 and TRBJ1-4, with D possibly matching TRBD1 (6 bases). V was cut by 5 bases and J by 3 bases, with 19 bases left in between. CDR1 and CDR2 (germline): MNHEY, SVGEGT. The CDR3 spans 17 residues.

This clonotype is termed medium-sized. The V call is TRBV7-2, the J call TRBJ1-6; D may be TRBD1 (6 bases). This CDR3 has 15 residues. V was trimmed by 1 base and J by 10 bases, leaving 14 bases between them. From germline, CDR1 is SGHTA and CDR2 FQGNSA. The DNA of the CDR3 is TGTGCCAGCAGCTTAGAGCGGGGGGCAAGATCACCCCTCCACTTT. It translates to CASSLERGARSPLHF.

Within the sample, this clonotype is medium-sized. The chain recombines TRBV13 with TRBJ2-7, with D possibly TRBD1 on 5 matching bases. The length of the CDR3 is 16 residues. The V gene lost 6 bases and the J gene lost 0 bases, with 18 bases spanning the gap. CDR1 and CDR2 from the germline V gene are PRHDT and FYEKMQ (reference sequence). CDR3 nucleotides: TGTGCCAGCAGTTTTTTAGGGAAAGACAGCTCCTACGAGCAGTACTTC. Translation: CASSFLGKDSSYEQYF.

This clonotype qualifies as medium-sized. The chain employs TRBV19 and TRBJ1-6; no firm D call. There are 12 residues in the CDR3. Deletions cut 4 bases from V and 10 bases from J, with 8 bases between. Germline CDR1 reads LNHDA; CDR2 reads SQIVND (reference sequence). Here the CDR3 DNA reads TGTGCCAGTAGTACCCAGCAATCACCCCTCCACTTT. The encoded protein is CASSTQQSPLHF.

This clonotype was picked up many times. The V and J genes are TRBV5-6 and TRBJ1-3, with a tentative D call TRBD1 (5 bases). This CDR3 is 16 amino acids long. Germline-derived CDR1 and CDR2 are SGHDT and YYEEEE. V lost 3 bases and J 3 bases, leaving 16 bases between the germline ends. The CDR3 DNA reads as TGTGCCAGCAGCTCCCTAGACGGGACGCTTGGAAACACCATATATTTT. Translated, it gives CASSSLDGTLGNTIYF.

In its sample, this clonotype ranks as medium-sized (0.01 to 0.1%). This rearrangement joins TRBV19 to TRBJ1-1; D is undetermined. Per the germline V gene, CDR1 is LNHDA and CDR2 is SQIVND (reference sequence). This CDR3 has 15 amino acids. Trimming left V 5 bases short and J 2 bases short, with 15 bases between. DNA of the CDR3: TGTGCCAGTAGTTTAGGACGGGAACGTAACACTGAAGCTTTCTTT. Translation gives CASSLGRERNTEAFF.

The chain couples TRBV5-4 to TRBJ2-3, with TRBD1 matching over 9 bases. V was clipped by 4 bases and J by 4 bases; unmatched bases: 4. Germline V gene data show CDR1 as SGHNT and CDR2 as YYREEE (reference sequence). The CDR3 runs 14 residues. The CDR3 sequence: CASSARTGADTQYF. The CDR3 nucleotides are TGTGCCAGCAGCGCCCGGACAGGGGCAGATACGCAGTATTTT.

In this sample, this clonotype is medium-sized (0.01 to 0.1%). The genes are TRBV7-9 and TRBJ1-2, with D tentatively TRBD1 (5 bases). CDR1 is SEHNR, CDR2 FQNEAQ, per germline (reference sequence). The length of the CDR3 is 12 residues. The ends were cut back, 8 bases at V and 3 bases at J, with 10 bases in the middle. CDR3: CASVLGDYGYTF. The CDR3 region has the DNA TGTGCCAGCGTACTGGGGGACTATGGCTACACCTTC.

This clonotype ranks as medium-sized. V and J are TRBV6-5 and TRBJ1-6; 9 bases align to TRBD1. This CDR3 is built from 15 residues. Trimming took 4 bases from V and 4 from J; bases not matched to a gene: 2. CDR1 and CDR2 (germline): MNHEY, SVGAGI. CDR3 loop: CASSSGTGYNSPLHF. CDR3 nucleotide sequence: TGTGCCAGCAGTTCCGGGACAGGGTATAATTCACCCCTCCACTTT.

By sample fraction, this clonotype is large. This chain uses TRBV29-1 with TRBJ1-1; D ambiguous. The CDR3 is 14 amino acids. CDR1 and CDR2 from the germline V gene are SQVTM and ANQGSEA. The germline V and J ends were trimmed by 5 bases and 1 base, with 14 bases remaining between them. The CDR3, as DNA: TGCAGCGTTTCTGAAACTTGGACGAACACTGAAGCTTTCTTT. Its protein is CSVSETWTNTEAFF.

This clonotype was found many times. The gene calls are TRBV6-2 or TRBV6-3 and TRBJ2-7; D is tentatively TRBD1 or TRBD2 (6 bases each). V shed 10 bases and J shed 3 bases, with 19 bases lying between them. Germline V CDR1 and CDR2: MNHEY, SVGEGT. CDR3 length: 14 amino acids. The CDR3 sequence is CATSGDSKNYEQYF. The CDR3 bases are TGTGCCACCTCAGGGGACTCCAAGAACTACGAGCAGTACTTC.

This clonotype was counted between two and nine times. V is TRBV3-1 and J is TRBJ1-1, with a tentative D call TRBD1 (5 bases). Trimming removed 2 bases from V and 4 bases from J, with 8 bases in between. The CDR3 runs to 13 residues. The germline gives CDR1 LGHDT, CDR2 YNNKEL (reference sequence). The CDR3: CASSQQGITEAFF. The CDR3 coding sequence is TGTGCCAGCAGCCAACAGGGAATCACTGAAGCTTTCTTT.

This clonotype was observed a few times. This chain uses TRBV5-6 with TRBJ2-1; D possibly corresponds to TRBD2 (6 bases). In germline, CDR1 is SGHDT, CDR2 YYEEEE. V dropped 2 bases and J dropped 0 bases, with 9 bases sitting between them. The CDR3 has 15 residues. CDR3 residues: CASSFGGTSYNEQFF. The CDR3 DNA sequence: TGTGCCAGCAGCTTCGGGGGAACCTCCTACAATGAGCAGTTCTTC.

By share, this clonotype ranks as medium-sized (0.01 to 0.1%). The rearrangement links TRBV6-2 or TRBV6-3 to TRBJ2-7; D uncertain. Germline V gene data show CDR1 as MNHEY and CDR2 as SVGEGT. This CDR3 is 13 amino acids long. V lost 6 bases, J lost 0 bases, and 9 bases lay in between. CDR3 coding DNA: TGTGCCAGCAGCCCGACGTACTCCTACGAGCAGTACTTC. Protein sequence: CASSPTYSYEQYF.

This clonotype is medium-sized (0.01 to 0.1%) in the sample. The gene calls are TRBV6-2 or TRBV6-3 and TRBJ1-3, with D uncertain. The CDR3 totals 15 residues. CDR1 is MNHEY, CDR2 SVGEGT, per germline. The V gene lost 0 bases and the J gene lost 4 bases, with 10 bases spanning the gap. The CDR3 loop reads CASSYSPGNGNTIYF. The CDR3 DNA reads TGTGCCAGCAGTTACTCACCGGGGAACGGAAACACCATATATTTT.

In its sample, this clonotype ranks as medium-sized. The V gene is TRBV6-1, the J gene TRBJ1-1; maybe TRBD1 (6 bases). Germline CDR1 is MNHNS and CDR2 is SASEGT. Between the trimmed V and J ends, which lost 5 bases and 6 bases, there was a span of 13 bases. This CDR3 spans 13 amino acids. The CDR3 region is CASSTIQGPEAFF. As DNA, the CDR3 is TGTGCCAGCAGTACGATTCAGGGGCCTGAAGCTTTCTTT.

By share, this clonotype ranks as medium-sized (0.01 to 0.1%). The chain uses TRBV7-2 and TRBJ1-1; TRBD1 aligns across 9 bases. The germline gives CDR1 SGHTA, CDR2 FQGNSA. The CDR3 is made up of 15 amino acids. V trimming: 5 bases; J trimming: 2 bases; junction bases outside the gene matches: 6. This chain's CDR3 is CASSPRTGVNTEAFF. The CDR3 DNA reads TGTGCCAGCAGCCCCAGGACAGGGGTTAACACTGAAGCTTTCTTT.

This clonotype was observed a handful of times. CDR3 nucleotides: TGTGCCAGCAGCCTCGGGACAGGGGTAGTTGATGAGCAGTTCTTC. Translated: CASSLGTGVVDEQFF. The rearrangement uses TRBV11-2 and TRBJ2-1, with TRBD1 identical over 10 bases. The CDR3 is made up of 15 amino acids. Germline CDR1 reads SGHAT; CDR2 reads FQNNGV. The junction had 9 bases not matched to a gene; V was cut back by 5 bases and J by 8 bases.

Regarding this clonotype: Just one base apart from a much larger clone, this may be a read error. This chain connects TRBV15 to TRBJ1-5; D gene uncertain. This CDR3 has 15 amino acids. Per the germline V gene, CDR1 is LNHNV and CDR2 is YYDKDF (reference sequence). This CDR3 reads CVTSRGYGGNQPQHF. The CDR3 coding sequence is TGTGTCACCAGCAGAGGATACGGGGGCAATCAGCCCCAGCATTTT.

This sequence joins TRBV3-2 and TRBJ2-7; TRBD1, the D gene given by the table, was not confirmed from the DNA. TRBV3-2 is given as a pseudogene. The CDR3 has 13 amino acids. This CDR3 reads CASSSPGADEQYV. CDR3 DNA sequence: TGTGCCAGCAGCTCCCCGGGAGCGGACGAGCAGTACGTC.